This entry describes one TCR beta chain. Germline CDR1 reads LNHNV; CDR2 reads YYDKDF (reference sequence). V dropped 5 bases and J dropped 2; count of bases not matched to a gene: 5. This CDR3 contains 15 residues. These data belong to a study of blood T cell repertoires in COVID-19. Study summary: Material from acute and convalescent COVID-19 was sourced from the United States, Italy and Spain. PBMCs, B-cell-depleted T cells, or T cells were the source of the cDNA or gDNA that made up the material.

In the authors' methods: Estimation of nucleated cell counts relied on the amplification of reference gene primers. Profiling relied on immunoSEQ multiplex PCR, and the TCRdb table lists in-frame clones only, not all of them. Clone size and V and J calls were adopted from that table, with D and trimming inferred from the DNA. The sample shows around 180,000 clones, 70% to 90% of them seen only once. The genes are TRBV15 and TRBJ1-5; 8 positions agree with TRBD1. The TCR sequence derives from a man aged 60 to 75 with acute or convalescent COVID-19. Sequencing was performed on peripheral blood. CDR3 sequence (DNA): TGTGCCACCAGCGCCCCGACAGGGGGCAATCAGCCCCAGCATTTT. This encodes CATSAPTGGNQPQHF.